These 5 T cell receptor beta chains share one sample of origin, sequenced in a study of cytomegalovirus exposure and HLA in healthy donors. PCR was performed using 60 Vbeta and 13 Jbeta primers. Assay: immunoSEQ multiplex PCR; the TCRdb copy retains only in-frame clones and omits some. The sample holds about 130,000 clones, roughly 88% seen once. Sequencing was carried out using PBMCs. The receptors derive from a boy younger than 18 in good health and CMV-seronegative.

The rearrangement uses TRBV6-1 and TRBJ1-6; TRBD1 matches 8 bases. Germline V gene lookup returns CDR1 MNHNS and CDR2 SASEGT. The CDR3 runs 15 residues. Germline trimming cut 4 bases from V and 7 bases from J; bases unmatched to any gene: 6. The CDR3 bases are TGTGCCAGCAGTGTTTCAGGGGGCACGAATTCACCCCTCCACTTT. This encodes CASSVSGGTNSPLHF.

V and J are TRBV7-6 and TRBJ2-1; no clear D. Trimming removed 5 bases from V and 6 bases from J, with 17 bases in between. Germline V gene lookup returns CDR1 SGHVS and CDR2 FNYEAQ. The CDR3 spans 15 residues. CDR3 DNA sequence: TGTGCCAGCAGCCCCCGAGGCTTGCCGATCAATGAGCAGTTCTTC. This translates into CASSPRGLPINEQFF.

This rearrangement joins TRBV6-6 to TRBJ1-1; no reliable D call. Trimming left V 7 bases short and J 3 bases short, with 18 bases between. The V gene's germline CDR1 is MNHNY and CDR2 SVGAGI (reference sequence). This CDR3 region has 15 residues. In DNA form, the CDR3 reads TGTGCCAGCACTCCCTCGGTGTTATTGGACACTGAAGCTTTCTTT. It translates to CASTPSVLLDTEAFF.

The CDR3 DNA reads as TGTGCCAGTAGTATAGCAAACAGGGCGGAGACCCAGTACTTC. It encodes CASSIANRAETQYF. The chain has TRBV19 and TRBJ2-5, with D perhaps TRBD1 (6 bases). Trimming stripped 1 base from V and 5 bases from J, with 11 bases between. The CDR3 is 14 residues long. Germline CDR1 LNHDA, CDR2 SQIVND (reference sequence). The entire variable domain, with the rest obtained from reference TRBV19 and TRBJ2-5, is as follows: DGGITQSPKYLFRKEGQNVTLSCEQNLNHDAMYWYRQDPGQGLRLIYYSQIVNDFQKGDIAEGYSVSREKKESFPLTVTSAQKNPTAFYLCASSIANRAETQYFGPGTRLLVL.

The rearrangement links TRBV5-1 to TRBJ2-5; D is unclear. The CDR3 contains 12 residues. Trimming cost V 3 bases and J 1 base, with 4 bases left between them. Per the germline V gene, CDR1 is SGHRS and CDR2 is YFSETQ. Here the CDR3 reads CASSSGQETQYF. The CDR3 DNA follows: TGCGCCAGCAGCTCCGGCCAAGAGACCCAGTACTTC. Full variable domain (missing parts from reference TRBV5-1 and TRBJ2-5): KAGVTQTPRYLIKTRGQQVTLSCSPISGHRSVSWYQQTPGQGLQFLFEYFSETQRNKGNFPGRFSGRQFSNSRSEMNVSTLELGDSALYLCASSSGQETQYFGPGTRLLVL.